The sequence of this T cell receptor beta chain was determined in a study of T cells after yellow fever vaccination. Overall study findings and caveats: Repertoires obtained by FACS sorting could include abundant clonotypes that entered as contaminants from the bulk population.

Germline values: CDR1 SGHRS, CDR2 YFSETQ. The CDR3 consists of 14 residues. Trimming took off 0 bases at V and 6 bases at J, with 11 bases between the two ends. TCRdb re-analysed the 5' RACE reads in MiXCR, keeping a single row per CDR3 protein. Found here are around 600,000 distinct CDR3 sequences, 9% to 15% of them singletons; the top ten hold 15%. As concerns this clonotype: Antigen: not known.

The sequenced sample was PBMCs, obtained on the day of the yellow fever booster vaccination. The chain couples TRBV5-1 to TRBJ2-3; possibly TRBD2 for D (5 bases). The sequence came from a man aged 25 to 45 who received the YFV17D yellow fever vaccine. The CDR3 reads CASSLEQPGDTQYF. CDR3 coding DNA: TGCGCCAGCAGCTTGGAGCAACCGGGGGATACGCAGTATTTT.